These 31 T cell receptor beta chains came from one sample sequenced in a study of blood T cell repertoires in COVID-19 (dated by TCRdb to about 2020). Libraries were prepared through the immunoSEQ multiplex PCR assay. In TCRdb, the immuneACCESS table is reduced to in-frame sequences with V and J assigned. These tables do not hold every clone; where another copy was compared, an unresolved V gene accounts for under half, and the others remain unexplained. Present in this sample are about 14,000 clones, around 73% of which were seen just once. About 8.8% of the sample belongs to the ten largest clones. Sequenced input: peripheral blood. The receptor source for this set is an older man with acute or convalescent COVID-19.

The chain is built from TRBV6-5 and TRBJ2-7, with 11 positions matching TRBD2. This CDR3 region has 15 residues. The germline V gene has CDR1 MNHEY and CDR2 SVGAGI. V trimming: 2 bases; J trimming: 2 bases; junction bases outside the gene matches: 2. CDR3 coding DNA: TGTGCCAGCAGTTACGGGACTAGCGGACCCTACGAGCAGTACTTC. Its translation is CASSYGTSGPYEQYF.

This clone was seen a few times. The V gene is TRBV30, the J gene TRBJ1-5; the D gene is possibly TRBD1 (5 bases). Germline V gene lookup returns CDR1 GTSNPN and CDR2 SVGIG (reference sequence). Trimming removed 1 base from V and 1 base from J, with 8 bases in between. There are 14 residues in the CDR3. This CDR3 is CAWSGGGSNQPQHF. The DNA for the CDR3 is TGTGCCTGGAGTGGCGGGGGAAGCAATCAGCCCCAGCATTTT. The variable domain in full, with the rest retrieved from reference TRBV30 and TRBJ1-5, is SQTIHQWPATLVQPVGSPLSLECTVEGTSNPNLYWYRQAAGRGLQLLFYSVGIGQISSEVPQNLSASRPQDRQFILSSKKLLLSDSGFYLCAWSGGGSNQPQHFGDGTRLSIL.

V and J are TRBV30 and TRBJ1-2, with D perhaps TRBD1 (5 bases). The CDR3 consists of 13 residues. The V gene's germline CDR1 is GTSNPN and CDR2 SVGIG (reference sequence). V was trimmed by 0 bases and J by 2 bases, leaving 7 bases between them. The CDR3 DNA reads as TGTGCCTGGAGTGTGGCAGGGAACTATGGCTACACCTTC. Translation: CAWSVAGNYGYTF.

This clone was counted once. The V gene is TRBV6-1, the J gene TRBJ1-4, with TRBD1 matching over 11 bases. CDR1 is MNHNS, CDR2 SASEGT, per germline. V lost 4 bases and J lost 0; bases outside the gene matches: 4. The CDR3 sequence is 17 residues long. DNA of the CDR3: TGTGCCAGCAGTGTGGGGACAGGGGGAGCAACTAATGAAAAACTGTTTTTT. Translation: CASSVGTGGATNEKLFF.

The chain couples TRBV28 to TRBJ2-5; TRBD2 matches at 9 bases. Germline trimming cut 8 bases from V and 5 bases from J; bases unmatched to any gene: 6. CDR1 MDHEN and CDR2 SYDVKM come from the germline V gene. CDR3 length: 13 amino acids. The CDR3 bases are TGTGCCAGCCGAGCGGGGGGAAGGGAGACCCAGTACTTC. Protein product: CASRAGGRETQYF.

The chain is built from TRBV7-2 and TRBJ2-5, with 10 bases matching TRBD2. Per germline, CDR1 SGHTA and CDR2 FQGNSA. With V trimmed by 5 bases and J by 2 bases, 11 bases remained unmatched. There are 17 residues in the CDR3. The CDR3 region is CASSAASGSRGQETQYF. The CDR3 DNA reads TGTGCCAGCAGCGCGGCTAGCGGGAGCCGAGGGCAAGAGACCCAGTACTTC.

The chain employs TRBV5-4 and TRBJ1-2; D possibly corresponds to TRBD1 (6 bases). V lost 0 bases, J lost 0 bases, and 9 bases lay in between. CDR1 and CDR2 from the germline V gene are SGHNT and YYREEE (reference sequence). The CDR3 length is 15 residues. As DNA, the CDR3 is TGTGCCAGCAGCTTGGCAGGGGCAGCTAACTATGGCTACACCTTC. Residues: CASSLAGAANYGYTF.

A few counts support this clone. V is TRBV11-2 and J is TRBJ2-1; TRBD1 is a possible D gene (6 bases). In germline, CDR1 is SGHAT, CDR2 FQNNGV. This CDR3 spans 11 amino acids. V was shortened by 6 bases and J by 12 bases, with 12 bases between the two germline ends. The CDR3: CASSWGTSQFF. The CDR3 DNA is TGTGCCAGCAGTTGGGGGACATCGCAGTTCTTC.

The rearrangement links TRBV6-6 to TRBJ2-5; TRBD2 aligns across 15 bases. Germline V gives CDR1 MNHNY, CDR2 SVGAGI (reference sequence). This CDR3 has 17 amino acids. Trimming removed 5 bases from V and 2 bases from J; junction bases left unmatched: 6. CDR3 sequence: CASSHGTSGGKQETQYF. For the CDR3, the DNA is TGTGCCAGCAGTCACGGGACTAGCGGGGGGAAACAAGAGACCCAGTACTTC.

The V gene is TRBV5-4, the J gene TRBJ2-5; TRBD2 matches at 15 bases. In germline, CDR1 is SGHNT, CDR2 YYREEE (reference sequence). V was clipped by 4 bases and J by 5 bases; unmatched bases: 6. The CDR3 covers 16 residues. The CDR3 sequence: CASSVGLAGGGETQYF. CDR3 bases: TGTGCCAGCAGCGTAGGACTAGCGGGAGGGGGGGAGACCCAGTACTTC. Based on the CDR3 plus reference TRBV5-4 and TRBJ2-5, the full variable domain is ETGVTQSPTHLIKTRGQQVTLRCSSQSGHNTVSWYQQALGQGPQFIFQYYREEENGRGNFPPRFSGLQFPNYSSELNVNALELDDSALYLCASSVGLAGGGETQYFGPGTRLLVL.

The chain joins TRBV7-3 to TRBJ2-7; 8 bases are a match to TRBD1. The CDR3 contains 15 residues. V shed 5 bases and J 6 bases; nucleotides not matched to a gene: 12. Germline assignment: CDR1 SGHTA and CDR2 FQGTGA. CDR3 protein: CASSRSPRQGSEQYF. The CDR3 DNA is TGTGCCAGCAGCCGATCCCCCCGACAGGGGAGCGAGCAGTACTTC.

The V gene is TRBV27, the J gene TRBJ1-1, with a possible D match to TRBD1 (6 bases). Deletions cut 8 bases from V and 4 bases from J, with 17 bases between. CDR1 is MNHEY, CDR2 SMNVEV, per germline (reference sequence). The CDR3 has 14 residues. The CDR3, as DNA: TGTGCCAGCCGAAAAGGGGGAACGGGCACTGAAGCTTTCTTT. This translates into CASRKGGTGTEAFF.

The CDR3 protein is CASSMDTVNTEAFF. As DNA, the CDR3 is TGCGCCAGCAGTATGGACACCGTGAACACTGAAGCTTTCTTT. The V call is TRBV10-1, the J call TRBJ1-1; D is perhaps TRBD1 (5 bases). Germline V gene sequence: CDR1 WNHNN, CDR2 SYGVQD (reference sequence). V lost 5 bases, J lost 0 bases, and 10 bases lay in between. This CDR3 contains 14 residues.

This clone was recorded a few times. This rearrangement joins TRBV7-2 to TRBJ2-1; D remains unclear. The CDR3 covers 12 residues. Germline CDR1 SGHTA, CDR2 FQGNSA. Trimming took off 1 base at V and 5 bases at J, with 3 bases between the two ends. CDR3 sequence: CASSLGDNEQFF. The CDR3 DNA reads TGTGCCAGCAGCTTAGGAGACAATGAGCAGTTCTTC.

CDR3 in amino acids: CASSRLAGGAPQDTQYF. The CDR3 bases are TGTGCCAGTAGTCGACTAGCGGGAGGAGCTCCACAAGATACGCAGTATTTT. V is TRBV19 and J is TRBJ2-3, with TRBD2 identical over 13 bases. Germline V gene data show CDR1 as LNHDA and CDR2 as SQIVND (reference sequence). The CDR3 covers 17 residues. With 5 bases clipped from V and 5 bases from J, the junction kept 10 bases outside the gene matches.

This clone was found once. This rearrangement joins TRBV12-3 or TRBV12-4 to TRBJ2-7; D is possibly TRBD2 (6 bases). V lost 3 bases and J 0 bases, leaving 6 bases between the germline ends. This CDR3 is 13 amino acids long. The CDR3 protein is CASSLGGSYEQYF. The DNA of the CDR3 is TGTGCCAGCAGTTTGGGAGGCTCCTACGAGCAGTACTTC.

V usage is TRBV5-1 and J usage is TRBJ2-3; TRBD2 aligns across 10 bases. The CDR3 runs 16 residues. Germline loops: CDR1 SGHRS, CDR2 YFSETQ. The trim removed 4 bases at V and 0 bases at J, leaving 5 bases unmatched. CDR3 DNA: TGCGCCAGCAGCCCCCATAGCGGGGGGAGCACAGATACGCAGTATTTT. It specifies CASSPHSGGSTDTQYF.

This clone was recorded only once. The V call is TRBV13, the J call TRBJ1-1; D gene ambiguous. Looked up from germline, CDR1 is PRHDT and CDR2 is FYEKMQ (reference sequence). The CDR3 loop spans 11 amino acids. The V end lost 2 bases, the J end lost 11 bases, and 9 bases lay between the germline ends. In DNA form, the CDR3 reads TGTGCCAGCAGCTTAAATGACGGGGCTTTCTTT. It yields the protein CASSLNDGAFF. Based on the CDR3 plus reference TRBV13 and TRBJ1-1, the full variable domain is AAGVIQSPRHLIKEKRETATLKCYPIPRHDTVYWYQQGPGQDPQFLISFYEKMQSDKGSIPDRFSAQQFSDYHSELNMSSLELGDSALYFCASSLNDGAFFGQGTRLTVV.

The rearrangement uses TRBV27 and TRBJ1-5, with TRBD1 as a possible D gene (5 bases). Germline-derived CDR1 and CDR2 are MNHEY and SMNVEV (reference sequence). Trimming took 1 base from V and 2 from J, leaving 6 bases between them. The length of the CDR3 is 14 residues. CDR3 DNA sequence: TGTGCCAGCAGTTTATTAGGGGGCAATCAGCCCCAGCATTTT. Protein: CASSLLGGNQPQHF.

This clone is categorized as medium-sized. The chain joins TRBV28 to TRBJ2-1; TRBD2 agrees at 9 bases. Trimming cost V 1 base and J 2 bases; bases outside gene matches: 3. Germline V gives CDR1 MDHEN, CDR2 SYDVKM. The CDR3 runs to 16 residues. In nucleotides, the CDR3 is TGTGCCAGCAGTTTATCTAGCGGGAACCCCTACAATGAGCAGTTCTTC. It encodes CASSLSSGNPYNEQFF.

This chain connects TRBV7-9 to TRBJ2-3, with D maybe TRBD1 (5 bases). V dropped 5 bases and J dropped 2 bases, with 17 bases sitting between them. CDR1 is SEHNR and CDR2 is FQNEAQ in the germline V gene (reference sequence). The CDR3 contains 16 residues. The CDR3 coding sequence is TGTGCCAGCAGCCCCCCAGGGATAACCACCACAGATACGCAGTATTTT. Its translation: CASSPPGITTTDTQYF.

This chain connects TRBV28 to TRBJ1-1; TRBD1 matches 8 bases. The germline CDR1 and CDR2 sequences are MDHEN and SYDVKM. The CDR3 extends over 15 amino acids. With V trimmed by 5 bases and J by 5 bases, 10 bases remained unmatched. The CDR3 nucleotides read TGTGCCAGCAGTCCGATCAGGGGGCGTAAGACTGAAGCTTTCTTT. This sequence encodes CASSPIRGRKTEAFF.

The rearrangement joins TRBV3-1 (or the pseudogene TRBV3-2) to TRBJ2-1, with 8 bases lining up with TRBD2. V was clipped by 1 base and J by 8 bases; unmatched bases: 7. In germline, CDR1 is LGHDT, CDR2 YNNKEL (reference sequence). The CDR3 runs 15 residues. CDR3 in amino acids: CASSQVRTSGDEQFF. As DNA, the CDR3 is TGTGCCAGCAGCCAAGTTCGTACTAGCGGAGATGAGCAGTTCTTC.

This chain connects TRBV12-3 or TRBV12-4 to TRBJ2-5; D not resolved. V lost 9 bases and J 1 base, leaving 12 bases between the germline ends. The CDR3 extends over 13 amino acids. CDR3 nucleotides: TGTGCCAGTAGACATCTCTTCCAAGAGACCCAGTACTTC. It translates to CASRHLFQETQYF.

This rearrangement joins TRBV6-5 to TRBJ2-7; D is perhaps TRBD1 (6 bases). This CDR3 has 14 residues. From germline, CDR1 is MNHEY and CDR2 SVGAGI. The germline V and J ends were trimmed by 6 bases and 1 base, with 13 bases remaining between them. The DNA for the CDR3 is TGTGCCAGCAGCCCCTTTGGACAGTCCTACGAGCAGTACTTC. This sequence encodes CASSPFGQSYEQYF.

In this sample, this clone turned up a few times. The chain recombines TRBV30 with TRBJ1-4, with D possibly TRBD1 on 5 matching bases. The germline V and J ends were trimmed by 5 bases and 8 bases, with 18 bases remaining between them. This CDR3 is built from 14 residues. The germline V gene has CDR1 GTSNPN and CDR2 SVGIG (reference sequence). The CDR3 DNA reads as TGTGCCTGGGGTCCCCGGGGGGTTGGCGAAAAACTGTTTTTT. It encodes CAWGPRGVGEKLFF.

This rearrangement joins TRBV18 to TRBJ2-7, with 9 bases lining up with TRBD1. The CDR3 loop spans 14 amino acids. CDR1 is KGHSH and CDR2 is LQKENI in the germline V gene. J gave up 5 bases and V 5 bases, and 7 bases lay outside the gene matches. CDR3 coding DNA: TGTGCCAGCTCAAGATCCGGGACAGGGAACGAGCAGTACTTC. It is translated as CASSRSGTGNEQYF. Drawing the rest from reference TRBV18 and TRBJ2-7, the complete variable domain is NAGVMQNPRHLVRRRGQEARLRCSPMKGHSHVYWYRQLPEEGLKFMVYLQKENIIDESGMPKERFSAEFPKEGPSILRIQQVVRGDSAAYFCASSRSGTGNEQYFGPGTRLTVT.

This clone showed up just once. The gene calls are TRBV10-2 and TRBJ1-1; maybe TRBD1 (6 bases). The CDR3 consists of 14 residues. The V and J ends lost 5 bases and 1 base respectively, with 11 bases between them. Per the germline V gene, CDR1 is WSHSY and CDR2 is SAAADI. The CDR3 nucleotides read TGCGCCAGCAGTACTTTGACAGGGAACACTGAAGCTTTCTTT. This encodes CASSTLTGNTEAFF.

This chain connects TRBV30 to TRBJ2-4, with D hard to call. CDR1 and CDR2 from the germline V gene are GTSNPN and SVGIG (reference sequence). The CDR3 is made up of 12 amino acids. V was clipped by 2 bases and J by 9 bases, with 11 bases between them. CDR3 DNA: TGTGCCTGGAGTATTGTAGGAGCCATTCAGTACTTC. Translating it yields CAWSIVGAIQYF.

The rearrangement links TRBV9 to TRBJ2-1, with TRBD2 as a possible D gene (6 bases). The CDR3 totals 17 residues. V shed 3 bases and J shed 6 bases, with 22 bases lying between them. Germline lookup yields CDR1 SGDLS and CDR2 YYNGEE. The chain's CDR3 is CASSAIGEPMGGNEQFF. CDR3 sequence (DNA): TGTGCCAGCAGCGCTATAGGGGAGCCGATGGGGGGCAATGAGCAGTTCTTC.

The chain is built from TRBV28 and TRBJ1-5; D ambiguous. The CDR3 contains 14 residues. Trimming took off 5 bases at V and 1 base at J, with 9 bases between the two ends. Germline CDR1 reads MDHEN; CDR2 reads SYDVKM. For the CDR3, the DNA is TGTGCCAGCAGTGCCCCGGGGAGCAATCAGCCCCAGCATTTT. Its protein product is CASSAPGSNQPQHF.